Listed here are 24 T cell receptor beta chains from one sample, sequenced in a study of OX40 agonist ivuxolimab in advanced cancers. TCRdb keeps only in-frame clones here, not all; method: immunoSEQ multiplex PCR. The sample holds around 80,000 clones, under 85% seen once. This specimen consisted of CD4+ or CD8+ T cells sorted from blood, obtained in a trial of the OX40 agonist ivuxolimab. The receptor source for this set is an adult with an advanced solid tumor such as melanoma, head and neck, liver or kidney cancer.

J is TRBJ1-2 and V is TRBV2, with TRBD1 as a possible D gene (5 bases). The germline CDR1 and CDR2 sequences are SNHLY and FYNNEI. V lost 11 bases, J lost 4 bases, and 17 bases lay in between. The CDR3 length is 13 residues. The CDR3 DNA reads as TGTGCCTCCACACCGGGGGTAGGCTATGGCTACACCTTC. Translating it yields CASTPGVGYGYTF.

The chain links TRBV7-2 to TRBJ2-7; 14 bases align to TRBD2. The CDR3 spans 17 residues. Germline lookup yields CDR1 SGHTA and CDR2 FQGNSA. V was pared by 5 bases and J by 8 bases, with 14 bases of the junction left unmatched. CDR3 sequence: CASSLQPPGLAGEKQYF. CDR3 in DNA: TGTGCCAGCAGCCTACAACCCCCGGGACTAGCGGGAGAAAAGCAGTACTTC.

The chain is built from TRBV19 and TRBJ1-4, with D unresolved. The germline gives CDR1 LNHDA, CDR2 SQIVND (reference sequence). Trimming took 1 base from V and 1 from J, leaving 1 base between them. The CDR3 extends over 13 amino acids. The chain's CDR3 is CASSIVTNEKLFF. CDR3 DNA: TGTGCCAGTAGTATAGTAACTAATGAAAAACTGTTTTTT.

J is TRBJ2-1 and V is TRBV13; TRBD2 aligns across 14 bases. With 5 bases clipped from V and 4 bases from J, the junction kept 4 bases outside the gene matches. This CDR3 is built from 16 residues. Germline CDR1 PRHDT, CDR2 FYEKMQ (reference sequence). The DNA for the CDR3 is TGTGCCAGCAGCCCAGGACTAGCGGGGGGTTACAATGAGCAGTTCTTC. The encoded protein is CASSPGLAGGYNEQFF.

This chain links TRBV29-1 with TRBJ2-1; D gene ambiguous. The CDR3 covers 11 residues. V gave up 0 bases and J gave up 12 bases, with 9 bases separating them. Germline loops: CDR1 SQVTM, CDR2 ANQGSEA. CDR3 loop: CSVEDPGRQFF. CDR3 DNA sequence: TGCAGCGTTGAAGATCCGGGTCGGCAGTTCTTC.

The chain is built from TRBV27 and TRBJ1-4; 8 bases are a match to TRBD1. The trim removed 5 bases at V and 8 bases at J, leaving 10 bases unmatched. Germline values: CDR1 MNHEY, CDR2 SMNVEV (reference sequence). The CDR3 loop spans 15 amino acids. The CDR3 bases are TGTGCCAGCAGTGGGGCGACAGGGGTAGGGGAAAAACTGTTTTTT. This encodes CASSGATGVGEKLFF.

V is TRBV6-5 and J is TRBJ2-7, with 7 bases aligning to TRBD2. Germline values: CDR1 MNHEY, CDR2 SVGAGI. The V segment lost 0 bases and the J segment 2 bases; nucleotides outside the gene matches: 7. The length of the CDR3 is 16 residues. For the CDR3, the DNA is TGTGCCAGCAGTTACTCCTTCAGCGGGATAACCTACGAGCAGTACTTC. Translating gives CASSYSFSGITYEQYF.

This chain connects TRBV10-3 to TRBJ1-4; D is uncertain. The CDR3 covers 13 residues. Trimming removed 10 bases from V and 3 bases from J, with 12 bases in between. The germline CDR1 and CDR2 sequences are ENHRY and SYGVKD. The CDR3 coding sequence is TGTGCCACCGCGGCCGGAGCTAATGAAAAACTGTTTTTT. This translates into CATAAGANEKLFF.

The chain combines TRBV28 with TRBJ1-1; D is perhaps TRBD1 (5 bases). The CDR3 is 16 residues long. Trimming removed 2 bases at V and 2 bases at J, with 15 bases between. Germline V gives CDR1 MDHEN, CDR2 SYDVKM. CDR3 DNA sequence: TGTGCCAGCAGTTTAGTACCGGGACTCCTCAACACTGAAGCTTTCTTT. Translated: CASSLVPGLLNTEAFF.

The J gene is TRBJ2-7, the V gene TRBV30; TRBD2 agrees at 11 bases. The length of the CDR3 is 13 residues. The trim removed 8 bases at V and 2 bases at J, leaving 5 bases unmatched. Germline CDR1 reads GTSNPN; CDR2 reads SVGIG (reference sequence). CDR3 bases: TGTGCCGGCGTTAGCGGGAGGGCCTACGAGCAGTACTTC. Translation: CAGVSGRAYEQYF.

V gene TRBV7-2 combines with J gene TRBJ1-2, with TRBD1 matching 7 bases. Germline lookup yields CDR1 SGHTA and CDR2 FQGNSA. The length of the CDR3 is 13 residues. The V gene end was trimmed by 4 bases and the J gene end by 6 bases; junction bases not matched to a gene: 5. As DNA, the CDR3 is TGTGCCAGCAGCTCCGGGACAGATCATGGCTACACCTTC. It encodes CASSSGTDHGYTF. Supplemented by reference TRBV7-2 and TRBJ1-2, the full variable domain reads GAGVSQSPSNKVTEKGKDVELRCDPISGHTALYWYRQSLGQGLEFLIYFQGNSAPDKSGLPSDRFSAERTGGSVSTLTIQRTQQEDSAVYLCASSSGTDHGYTFGSGTRLTVV.

This clone was counted only a few times. V is TRBV6-1 and J is TRBJ1-5, with no clear D. From germline, CDR1 is MNHNS and CDR2 SASEGT. Trimming shortened V by 5 bases and J by 4 bases, and 9 bases separated the two germline ends. This CDR3 comprises 13 residues. The CDR3 is CASSTQGNQPQHF. The CDR3 DNA reads TGTGCCAGCAGTACCCAAGGGAATCAGCCCCAGCATTTT.

The CDR3, as DNA: TGTGCCAGCAGTCTCAGAAAAACGGGCACAGATACGCAGTATTTT. It specifies CASSLRKTGTDTQYF. The chain links TRBV7-9 to TRBJ2-3; unclear D gene. With 6 bases removed from V and 1 base from J, the gap between germline ends came to 14 bases. CDR3 length: 15 amino acids. Germline CDR1 is SEHNR and CDR2 is FQNEAQ (reference sequence).

J is TRBJ2-1 and V is TRBV4-1, with no clear D. V was shortened by 1 base and J by 2 bases, with 12 bases between the two germline ends. Germline CDR1 is MGHRA and CDR2 is YSYEKL. CDR3 length: 16 amino acids. CDR3 amino acids: CASSQGVYNTYNEQFF. In nucleotides, the CDR3 is TGCGCCAGCAGCCAAGGGGTATACAATACCTACAATGAGCAGTTCTTC.

This chain uses TRBV28 with TRBJ2-2, with 12 bases lining up with TRBD2. Germline trimming cut 10 bases from V and 7 bases from J; bases unmatched to any gene: 13. The V gene's germline CDR1 is MDHEN and CDR2 SYDVKM. The length of the CDR3 is 16 residues. Here the CDR3 DNA reads TGTGCCACCAGGTCGCTAGCGGGGGGGCTCGGCGGGGAGCTGTTTTTT. The encoded protein is CATRSLAGGLGGELFF.

CDR3 residues: CASSPSVRQRSNTGELFF. As DNA, the CDR3 is TGTGCCAGCAGCCCCTCGGTACGACAGCGATCGAACACCGGGGAGCTGTTTTTT. The J gene is TRBJ2-2, the V gene TRBV7-8; possible D gene TRBD1, 5 bases. Germline lookup yields CDR1 SGHVS and CDR2 FQNEAQ. The CDR3 consists of 18 residues. Trimming cost V 5 bases and J 0 bases, with 19 bases left between them.

This clone was found once. The chain is built from TRBV6-5 and TRBJ2-7; perhaps TRBD1 as D (5 bases). Per the germline V gene, CDR1 is MNHEY and CDR2 is SVGAGI. V was clipped by 5 bases and J by 5 bases, with 13 bases between them. The CDR3 is 13 residues long. CDR3 sequence reads: CASSGAPWHEQYF. The CDR3 nucleotides are TGTGCCAGCAGTGGGGCCCCATGGCACGAGCAGTACTTC.

The chain uses TRBV7-9 and TRBJ2-7; no reliable D call. V lost 1 base to trimming and J lost 6 bases, with 10 bases between them. This CDR3 has 13 amino acids. The germline V gene has CDR1 SEHNR and CDR2 FQNEAQ (reference sequence). CDR3 protein: CASSLVGRAEQYF. Here the CDR3 DNA reads TGTGCCAGCAGCTTAGTGGGCCGGGCCGAGCAGTACTTC.

CDR3 amino acids: CASSLGKRVVENEQYF. CDR3 coding DNA: TGTGCCAGCAGCTTAGGTAAGCGGGTAGTAGAAAACGAGCAGTACTTC. The genes are TRBV7-7 and TRBJ2-7; D possibly corresponds to TRBD2 (6 bases). Trimming removed 1 base at V and 5 bases at J, with 18 bases between. Germline V gene lookup returns CDR1 SSHAT and CDR2 FNYEAQ (reference sequence). The CDR3 covers 16 residues. The full variable domain, its missing parts supplied by reference TRBV7-7 and TRBJ2-7, is GAGVSQSPRYKVTKRGQDVTLRCDPISSHATLYWYQQALGQGPEFLTYFNYEAQPDKSGLPSDRFSAERPEGSISTLTIQRTEQRDSAMYRCASSLGKRVVENEQYFGPGTRLTVT.

DNA for the CDR3: TGTGCCAGTAGTATACGGTCCTTATCCTACGAGCAGTACTTC. It encodes CASSIRSLSYEQYF. The gene calls are TRBV19 and TRBJ2-7; D is undetermined. Germline V gene lookup returns CDR1 LNHDA and CDR2 SQIVND (reference sequence). This CDR3 spans 14 amino acids. V was cut by 2 bases and J by 1 base, with 9 bases left in between.

In this sample, this clone turned up a few times. The rearrangement joins TRBV11-3 to TRBJ2-3; weak D call: TRBD2 (5 bases). V gave up 4 bases and J gave up 3 bases, with 8 bases separating them. From germline, CDR1 is SGHNT and CDR2 YENEEA. The CDR3 runs to 13 residues. CDR3 residues: CASSSGVTDTQYF. Here the CDR3 DNA reads TGTGCCAGCAGCTCCGGGGTGACAGATACGCAGTATTTT.

This clone appeared a single time. The chain combines TRBV14 with TRBJ2-5; D call uncertain. V lost 1 base to trimming and J lost 5 bases, with 5 bases between them. CDR1 SGHDN and CDR2 FVKESK come from the germline V gene. This CDR3 has 12 residues. CDR3 bases: TGTGCCAGCAGCCAAGCTTGGGAGACCCAGTACTTC. It is translated as CASSQAWETQYF.

This chain uses TRBV5-1 with TRBJ2-7; 9 nucleotides agree with TRBD1. Germline values: CDR1 SGHRS, CDR2 YFSETQ. Unmatched junction bases numbered 9, after V lost 0 bases and J lost 5 bases. The CDR3 covers 16 residues. CDR3 nucleotide sequence: TGCGCCAGCAGCTTGGCCCCCGGGACAGGGAACGACGAGCAGTACTTC. It yields the protein CASSLAPGTGNDEQYF.

The rearrangement uses TRBV11-2 and TRBJ2-7; D is possibly TRBD2 (6 bases). Between the trimmed V and J ends, which lost 2 bases and 7 bases, there was a span of 12 bases. Germline CDR1 is SGHAT and CDR2 is FQNNGV. This CDR3 has 13 amino acids. Here the CDR3 reads CASSLLLAGEQYF. In nucleotides, the CDR3 is TGTGCCAGCAGCTTACTACTAGCTGGGGAGCAGTACTTC.